This TCR beta chain stems from a study of T cell changes during pregnancy in multiple sclerosis. Germline V gene data show CDR1 as SGHAT and CDR2 as FQNNGV. CDR3 length: 15 amino acids. The V segment lost 1 base and the J segment 1 base; nucleotides outside the gene matches: 3. Clones were read by immunoSEQ multiplex PCR, and TCRdb kept only the in-frame ones, dropping some. The profile shows more than 85,000 clones, 90% to 95% of them singletons. The chain links TRBV11-2 to TRBJ2-7, with TRBD2 identical over 8 bases. Sequencing was performed on peripheral blood, taken in the second trimester of pregnancy. This TCR was recovered from a female donor with multiple sclerosis, enrolled in a pregnancy study. CDR3 in DNA: TGTGCCAGCAGCTTAGGTACTAGCGGTTCCTACGAGCAGTACTTC. It translates to CASSLGTSGSYEQYF.